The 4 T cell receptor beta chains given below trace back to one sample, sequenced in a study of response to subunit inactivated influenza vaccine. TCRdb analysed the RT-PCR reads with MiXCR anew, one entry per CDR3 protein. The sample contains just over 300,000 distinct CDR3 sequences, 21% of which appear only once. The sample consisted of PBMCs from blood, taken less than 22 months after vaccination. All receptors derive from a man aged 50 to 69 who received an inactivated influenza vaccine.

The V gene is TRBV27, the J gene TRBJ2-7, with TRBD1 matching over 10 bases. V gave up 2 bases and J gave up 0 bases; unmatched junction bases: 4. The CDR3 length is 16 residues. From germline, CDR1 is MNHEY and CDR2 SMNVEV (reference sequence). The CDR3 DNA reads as TGTGCCAGCAGTTTAAGCGGGACAGGGGACTCCTACGAGCAGTACTTC. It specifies CASSLSGTGDSYEQYF.

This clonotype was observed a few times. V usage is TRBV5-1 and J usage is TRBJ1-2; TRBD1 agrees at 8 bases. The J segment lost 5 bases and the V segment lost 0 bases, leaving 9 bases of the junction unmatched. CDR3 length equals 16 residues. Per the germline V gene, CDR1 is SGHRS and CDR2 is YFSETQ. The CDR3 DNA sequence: TGCGCCAGCAGCTTGGATGGACAGGGAAGCTTTTATGGCTACACCTTC. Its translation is CASSLDGQGSFYGYTF.

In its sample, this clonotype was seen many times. The CDR3 region is CASSQDSRGEGYTF. The DNA for the CDR3 is TGCGCCAGCAGCCAAGACTCACGGGGAGAGGGCTACACCTTC. J is TRBJ1-2 and V is TRBV4-3, with no clear D. The CDR3 contains 14 residues. Looked up from germline, CDR1 is LGHNA and CDR2 is YSLEER. V was pared by 0 bases and J by 8 bases, with 13 bases between.

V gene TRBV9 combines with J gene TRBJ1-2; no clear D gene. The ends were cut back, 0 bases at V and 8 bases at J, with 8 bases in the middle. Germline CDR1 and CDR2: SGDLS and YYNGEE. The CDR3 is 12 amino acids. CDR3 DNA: TGTGCCAGCAGCGTAGAGAGGGAGGGCTACACCTTC. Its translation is CASSVEREGYTF.